The rows below give T cell receptor beta chains drawn from one sample of a study of OX40 agonist ivuxolimab in advanced cancers. The table came from immunoSEQ multiplex PCR; TCRdb's copy has only in-frame clones and leaves some out. The sample gives approximately 79,000 clones, 90% to 95% of which show up once; roughly 22% is in the top ten. The material sequenced was CD4+ or CD8+ T cells sorted from blood, taken in a trial of the OX40 agonist ivuxolimab. Receptors were obtained from an adult with an advanced solid tumor such as melanoma, head and neck, liver or kidney cancer. Each CDR3 is given with its conserved first and last residue. The order of the fields is V gene, J gene, clone size, D gene, CDR3 protein, CDR3 DNA. The D gene is left open where the match is weak. A row's size may be missing; if present it is once, few, many or a size class.

TRBV10-1,TRBJ2-5,NA,NA,CASSDMSGETQYF,TGCGCCAGCAGTGATATGAGCGGCGAGACCCAGTACTTC
TRBV7-9,TRBJ2-7,NA,TRBD1,CASSSGQANFYEQYF,TGTGCCAGCAGCTCCGGACAGGCGAACTTCTACGAGCAGTACTTC
TRBV28,TRBJ2-2,NA,NA,CASSFRRFTGEELFF,TGTGCCAGCAGTTTTCGGAGATTCACCGGGGAGGAGCTGTTTTTT
TRBV19,TRBJ2-4,NA,NA,CASSMIAKNIQYF,TGTGCCAGTAGCATGATAGCCAAAAACATTCAGTACTTC
TRBV4-3,TRBJ2-1,NA,TRBD2,CASGTSGTGEQFF,TGCGCCAGCGGGACTAGCGGGACAGGTGAGCAGTTCTTC
TRBV10-1,TRBJ1-5,NA,TRBD1,CASSAGGEQPQHF,TGCGCCAGCAGTGCAGGGGGTGAGCAGCCCCAGCATTTT
TRBV11-2,TRBJ2-7,few,NA,CAIRPGTQDYEQYF,TGTGCCATCCGACCCGGGACGCAAGATTACGAGCAGTACTTC
TRBV27,TRBJ1-1,NA,NA,CASSLTPGQNTEAFF,TGTGCCAGCAGTTTAACGCCCGGGCAGAACACTGAAGCTTTCTTT
TRBV25-1,TRBJ2-5,NA,NA,CASSEGSFGETQYF,TGTGCCAGCAGTGAGGGGTCTTTCGGAGAGACCCAGTACTTC
TRBV7-2,TRBJ2-1,NA,NA,CASSLDGPLDEQFF,TGTGCCAGCAGCTTAGACGGGCCCTTGGATGAGCAGTTCTTC
TRBV25-1,TRBJ1-1,NA,NA,CASSLRGSGMNTEAFF,TGTGCCAGCAGTCTACGGGGATCTGGGATGAACACTGAAGCTTTCTTT
TRBV11-3,TRBJ2-1,NA,NA,CASSLLGGGSGNEQFF,TGTGCCAGCAGCTTACTAGGGGGGGGCTCGGGCAATGAGCAGTTCTTC
TRBV9,TRBJ2-7,NA,NA,CASSVAGVPSYEQYF,TGTGCCAGCAGCGTAGCCGGGGTACCATCCTACGAGCAGTACTTC
TRBV19,TRBJ2-3,once,TRBD1,CASSISEGAYTDTQYF,TGTGCCAGTAGTATATCCGAGGGGGCCTACACAGATACGCAGTATTTT
TRBV6-5,TRBJ1-2,once,NA,CASRTGTAPLYGYTF,TGTGCCAGCAGAACCGGGACGGCACCTCTCTATGGCTACACCTTC
TRBV14,TRBJ1-1,NA,TRBD1,CASSADRGRNTEAFF,TGTGCCAGCAGCGCCGACAGGGGGAGGAACACTGAAGCTTTCTTT
TRBV5-6,TRBJ2-7,NA,TRBD1,CASSPGQGAYEQYF,TGTGCCAGCAGCCCGGGACAGGGGGCCTACGAGCAGTACTTC
TRBV7-2,TRBJ1-6,NA,TRBD1,CASSLRDRANSPLHF,TGTGCCAGCAGCTTAAGGGACAGGGCTAATTCACCCCTCCACTTT